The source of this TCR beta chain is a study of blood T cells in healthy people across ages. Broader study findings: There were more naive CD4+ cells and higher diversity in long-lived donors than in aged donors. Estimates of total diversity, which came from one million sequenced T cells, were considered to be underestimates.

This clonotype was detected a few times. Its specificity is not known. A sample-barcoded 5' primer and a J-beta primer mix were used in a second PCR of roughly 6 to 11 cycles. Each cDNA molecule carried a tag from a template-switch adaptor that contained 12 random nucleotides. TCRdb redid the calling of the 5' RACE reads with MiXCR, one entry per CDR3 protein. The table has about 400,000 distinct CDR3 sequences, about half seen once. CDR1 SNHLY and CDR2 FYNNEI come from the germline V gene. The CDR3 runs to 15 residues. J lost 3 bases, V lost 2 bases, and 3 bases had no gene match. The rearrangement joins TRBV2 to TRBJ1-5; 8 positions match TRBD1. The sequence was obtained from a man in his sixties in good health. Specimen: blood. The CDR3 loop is CASSEKTGDNQPQHF. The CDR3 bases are TGTGCCAGCAGTGAAAAGACAGGGGACAATCAGCCCCAGCATTTT.